This is a list of T cell receptor beta chains from one sample in a study of radiotherapy plus CTLA-4 blockade in lung cancer. Using immunoSEQ multiplex PCR, the repertoire was profiled, and TCRdb retains in-frame clones only, with some absent. Of 50,000 to 60,000 clones in the sample, 70% to 85% were seen once. This sample comprised peripheral blood, obtained from a patient treated with radiotherapy plus ipilimumab. These receptors were collected from a human donor with non-small cell lung cancer who had a complete response to radiotherapy plus ipilimumab. Both conserved end residues are part of each CDR3. Each record gives: V gene, clone size, D gene, J gene, CDR3 DNA, CDR3 protein. D genes are given only for firm matches. Clone size is given for some rows only: seen once, a few or many times, or a class if the clone is expanded.

V: TRBV6-1; size: -; D: -; J: TRBJ2-7; DNA: TGTGCCAGCAGTGGGCGGCAGCCCACCTACGAGCAGTACTTC; CDR3: CASSGRQPTYEQYF
V: TRBV4-1; size: -; D: -; J: TRBJ2-3; DNA: TGCGCCAGCAGCCCCGGACAGTTCTCTACAGATACGCAGTATTTT; CDR3: CASSPGQFSTDTQYF
V: TRBV7-8; size: few; D: -; J: TRBJ1-1; DNA: TGTGCCAGCAGTTATAGTCCCGAGGACACTGAAGCTTTCTTT; CDR3: CASSYSPEDTEAFF
V: TRBV27; size: -; D: -; J: TRBJ2-5; DNA: TGTGCCAGCAGTCGCTCTCAGCGAGAGACCCAGTACTTC; CDR3: CASSRSQRETQYF
V: TRBV7-2; size: -; D: -; J: TRBJ2-7; DNA: TGTGCCAGCAGTCCCCCCACGGGACGTCGGAGGGGCTACGAGCAGTACTTC; CDR3: CASSPPTGRRRGYEQYF
V: TRBV9; size: -; D: -; J: TRBJ1-1; DNA: TGTGCCAGCAGCGGATCGACAGGCACTGAAGCTTTCTTT; CDR3: CASSGSTGTEAFF
V: TRBV6-1; size: -; D: -; J: TRBJ2-2; DNA: TGTGCCAGCATAGTGCGTCCCGGGGAGCTGTTTTTT; CDR3: CASIVRPGELFF
V: TRBV7-2; size: -; D: -; J: TRBJ2-1; DNA: TGTGCCAGCGGCTTAGAATTGACCGGCGGTCCTTACAATGAGCAGTTCTTC; CDR3: CASGLELTGGPYNEQFF
V: TRBV5-4; size: -; D: TRBD1; J: TRBJ1-2; DNA: TGTGCCAGCAGCCCGGGACAGGTTTGGGGCTACACCTTC; CDR3: CASSPGQVWGYTF
V: TRBV10-2; size: -; D: -; J: TRBJ1-1; DNA: TGCGCCAGCATGCGGTGGAACACTGAAGCTTTCTTT; CDR3: CASMRWNTEAFF
V: TRBV21-1; size: few; D: -; J: TRBJ2-7; DNA: TGTGCCAGCAGCAAGGCAGGATACTCCTACGAGCAGTACTTC; CDR3: CASSKAGYSYEQYF
V: TRBV19; size: -; D: -; J: TRBJ1-4; DNA: TGTGCCAGTAGTAACGTGGGGCAGGGTAATGAAAAACTGTTTTTT; CDR3: CASSNVGQGNEKLFF
V: TRBV12-5; size: -; D: TRBD1; J: TRBJ2-7; DNA: TGTGCTAGTGGTCGGACAGGGGGTTACGAGCAGTACTTC; CDR3: CASGRTGGYEQYF
V: TRBV10-3; size: -; D: -; J: TRBJ1-4; DNA: TGTGCCATCACGCGACAGAAAAAACTGTTTTTT; CDR3: CAITRQKKLFF
V: TRBV18; size: once; D: -; J: TRBJ1-6; DNA: TGTGCCAGCTCACCACTTCCTCCACTAAGCTCCTATAATTCACCCCTCCACTTT; CDR3: CASSPLPPLSSYNSPLHF
V: TRBV5-1; size: -; D: TRBD1; J: TRBJ1-4; DNA: TGCGCCAGCAGCTTGGAGACAGGGGTTAATGAAAAACTGTTTTTT; CDR3: CASSLETGVNEKLFF
V: TRBV30; size: -; D: -; J: TRBJ1-2; DNA: TGTGCCTGGAGTCTTGGCCCTTTAAATGGCTACACCTTC; CDR3: CAWSLGPLNGYTF
V: TRBV4-3; size: -; D: -; J: TRBJ1-2; DNA: TGCGCCAGCAGCCAAGTGGGAACGGGGGGCTACACCTTC; CDR3: CASSQVGTGGYTF
V: TRBV7-2; size: few; D: -; J: TRBJ1-5; DNA: TGTGCCAGCAGCCCCCGAATAAGTGGGAGGCAGCCCCAGCATTTT; CDR3: CASSPRISGRQPQHF
V: TRBV30; size: -; D: TRBD1; J: TRBJ1-1; DNA: TGTGCCTGGCGGACAGGGGGAAAATTGGCTGAAGCTTTCTTT; CDR3: CAWRTGGKLAEAFF
V: TRBV25-1; size: -; D: -; J: TRBJ1-2; DNA: TGTGCCAGCAGTGAAGCGCAAGTCTATGGCTACACCTTC; CDR3: CASSEAQVYGYTF
V: TRBV29-1; size: -; D: TRBD1; J: TRBJ1-4; DNA: TGCAGCGTTGACATGGACAGGGGGAATAAACTGTTTTTT; CDR3: CSVDMDRGNKLFF
V: TRBV28; size: -; D: -; J: TRBJ1-1; DNA: TGTGCCAGCAGTTTGAACAGGGAGACTGAAGCTTTCTTT; CDR3: CASSLNRETEAFF
V: TRBV6-6; size: -; D: TRBD1; J: TRBJ1-2; DNA: TGTGCCAGCAGTGGGGGCGGGACAGGGGGTTCAGGCTACACCTTC; CDR3: CASSGGGTGGSGYTF
V: TRBV5-1; size: once; D: TRBD1; J: TRBJ1-2; DNA: TGCGCCAGCAGCTTGGGGGGGGACAGTTTCTATGGCTACACCTTC; CDR3: CASSLGGDSFYGYTF
V: TRBV5-1; size: -; D: TRBD1; J: TRBJ1-2; DNA: TGCGCCAGCAGCGTTACAGGGGACTATGGCTACACCTTC; CDR3: CASSVTGDYGYTF
V: TRBV18; size: -; D: TRBD1; J: TRBJ2-5; DNA: TGTGCCAGCTCACCAGAGGGGGCTCGGCAAGAGACCCAGTACTTC; CDR3: CASSPEGARQETQYF
V: TRBV4-1; size: -; D: -; J: TRBJ1-6; DNA: TGCGCCAGCAGCCAAGAACGTACGGACAGCCTTAATTCACCCCTCCACTTT; CDR3: CASSQERTDSLNSPLHF
V: TRBV6-6; size: -; D: TRBD2; J: TRBJ2-1; DNA: TGTGCCAGCAGTTACTCGGGACTAGCGGGAGGGCCGACGCAGTTCTTC; CDR3: CASSYSGLAGGPTQFF
V: TRBV11-3; size: -; D: TRBD1; J: TRBJ1-4; DNA: TGTGCCAGCAGTATAGCTGGGACAGTGGCTGAAAAACTGTTTTTT; CDR3: CASSIAGTVAEKLFF
V: TRBV19; size: -; D: TRBD1; J: TRBJ1-2; DNA: TGTGCCAGTAGGGTCACAGGGGGCGATAGTGGCTACACCTTC; CDR3: CASRVTGGDSGYTF
V: TRBV5-8; size: few; D: -; J: TRBJ1-2; DNA: TGTGCCAGCAGCTCCTCAGGGTTCGGTGGCTACACCTTC; CDR3: CASSSSGFGGYTF
V: TRBV7-9; size: -; D: TRBD2; J: TRBJ2-3; DNA: TGTGCCAGCAGCTTTAGCGGGGGGGCCCGCACAGATACGCAGTATTTT; CDR3: CASSFSGGARTDTQYF
V: TRBV6-7; size: few; D: -; J: TRBJ1-2; DNA: TGTGCCAGCAGTTACCTCAGGGATGACACCTTC; CDR3: CASSYLRDDTF
V: TRBV6-5; size: -; D: -; J: TRBJ2-3; DNA: TGTGCCAGCAGTTCCCCAGGGGCAGATACGCAGTATTTT; CDR3: CASSSPGADTQYF
V: TRBV27; size: -; D: -; J: TRBJ2-1; DNA: TGTGCCAGCAGTCACTCCAAAAATGAGCAGTTCTTC; CDR3: CASSHSKNEQFF
V: TRBV9; size: -; D: TRBD1; J: TRBJ1-1; DNA: TGTGCCAGCAGTCGGGACAGTAACACTGAAGCTTTCTTT; CDR3: CASSRDSNTEAFF
V: TRBV6-4; size: -; D: -; J: TRBJ1-3; DNA: TGTGCCAGCAGTGACTTCGGGGGGGGTCACTCTGGAAACACCATATATTTT; CDR3: CASSDFGGGHSGNTIYF
V: TRBV10-3; size: few; D: TRBD2; J: TRBJ2-1; DNA: TGTGCCATCGGGGCAGGACTAGCTGACAATGAGCAGTTCTTC; CDR3: CAIGAGLADNEQFF
V: TRBV15; size: -; D: TRBD2; J: TRBJ2-2; DNA: TGTGCCACCAGCAGAGATGCGGGGACTAGCGGCACCGGGGAGCTGTTTTTT; CDR3: CATSRDAGTSGTGELFF
V: TRBV20-1; size: -; D: TRBD1; J: TRBJ2-4; DNA: TGCAGTGCTTTCCGACAGGGCATTCAGTACTTC; CDR3: CSAFRQGIQYF
V: TRBV6-5; size: -; D: -; J: TRBJ2-1; DNA: TGTGCCAGCAGTTATGTGGGAGAGTATTACAATGAGCAGTTCTTC; CDR3: CASSYVGEYYNEQFF
V: TRBV28; size: -; D: -; J: TRBJ1-5; DNA: TGTGCCAGCACAGGGTCTGACAATCAGCCCCAGCATTTT; CDR3: CASTGSDNQPQHF
V: TRBV18; size: -; D: -; J: TRBJ1-2; DNA: TGTGCCAGCTCACTAAACACAGGGAACTCTAACTATGGCTACACCTTC; CDR3: CASSLNTGNSNYGYTF
V: TRBV2; size: -; D: TRBD2; J: TRBJ2-5; DNA: TGTGCCAGCAGTCGCTGGGCTAGCGGGCCGCAGGCCCAGTACTTC; CDR3: CASSRWASGPQAQYF
V: TRBV18; size: -; D: TRBD2; J: TRBJ2-1; DNA: TGTGCCAGCAAATACGGGACTACCTCACCGGCTGAGCAGTTCTTC; CDR3: CASKYGTTSPAEQFF
V: TRBV5-1; size: -; D: -; J: TRBJ2-3; DNA: TGCGCCAGCAGCTTGGAAGCAGGGGTTACTAGCACAGATACGCAGTATTTT; CDR3: CASSLEAGVTSTDTQYF
V: TRBV9; size: few; D: -; J: TRBJ1-4; DNA: TGTGCCAGCGCAATGGAGAGGTTGGAATCAACTAATGAAAAACTGTTTTTT; CDR3: CASAMERLESTNEKLFF
V: TRBV25-1; size: -; D: -; J: TRBJ1-1; DNA: TGTGCCAGCAGCTCACTACGACCGAACACTGAAGCTTTCTTT; CDR3: CASSSLRPNTEAFF
V: TRBV27; size: -; D: -; J: TRBJ2-7; DNA: TGTGCCAGCCGGAAACAACAGGGTGCCTACGAGCAGTACTTC; CDR3: CASRKQQGAYEQYF
V: TRBV7-2; size: -; D: TRBD1; J: TRBJ1-6; DNA: TGTGCCAGCAGCTCAGGGACAGTCAATAATTCACCCCTCCACTTT; CDR3: CASSSGTVNNSPLHF
V: TRBV15; size: -; D: TRBD1; J: TRBJ1-5; DNA: TGTGCCACCAGCAGCCTGATCGCAGGGGGCGGCCAGCCCCAGCATTTT; CDR3: CATSSLIAGGGQPQHF
V: TRBV7-6; size: -; D: TRBD1; J: TRBJ2-3; DNA: TGTGCCAGCAGCTTAGGGGCAGGGGGCATCGCAGATACGCAGTATTTT; CDR3: CASSLGAGGIADTQYF
V: TRBV6-5; size: -; D: TRBD1; J: TRBJ2-7; DNA: TGTGCCAGCAGGCAAAGAGGACAGGGTTTGGAGCAGTACTTC; CDR3: CASRQRGQGLEQYF
V: TRBV27; size: once; D: TRBD1; J: TRBJ1-5; DNA: TGTGCCAGCAGCCGGACAGGGGCGGGTATCAATCAGCCCCAGCATTTT; CDR3: CASSRTGAGINQPQHF
V: TRBV7-9; size: once; D: -; J: TRBJ1-5; DNA: TGTGCCAGCAGTCTCGGGACATCAAGGAATCAGCCCCAGCATTTT; CDR3: CASSLGTSRNQPQHF
V: TRBV19; size: -; D: TRBD2; J: TRBJ2-1; DNA: TGTGCCACCGCGTCGGCGGGGGGTAGTTTCAATGAGCAGTTCTTC; CDR3: CATASAGGSFNEQFF
V: TRBV11-3; size: -; D: -; J: TRBJ1-3; DNA: TGTGCCAGCAGCCCTGGGGGGATTGGAAACACCATATATTTT; CDR3: CASSPGGIGNTIYF
V: TRBV28; size: -; D: TRBD1; J: TRBJ1-2; DNA: TGTGCCAGCAGTGTTGGGGTTACAGGGGGCTTTGGCTACACCTTC; CDR3: CASSVGVTGGFGYTF